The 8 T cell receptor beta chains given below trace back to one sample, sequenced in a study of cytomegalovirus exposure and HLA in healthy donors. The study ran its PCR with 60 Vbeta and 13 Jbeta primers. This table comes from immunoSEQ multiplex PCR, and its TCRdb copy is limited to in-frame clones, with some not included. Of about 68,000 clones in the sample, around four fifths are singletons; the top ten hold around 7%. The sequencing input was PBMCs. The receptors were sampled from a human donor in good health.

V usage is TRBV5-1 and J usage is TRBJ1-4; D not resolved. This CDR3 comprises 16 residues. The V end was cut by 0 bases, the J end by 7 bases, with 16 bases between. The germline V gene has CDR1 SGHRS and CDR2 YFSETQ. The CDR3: CASSLGSERASEKLFF. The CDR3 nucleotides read TGCGCCAGCAGCTTGGGTAGCGAAAGGGCCTCTGAAAAACTGTTTTTT.

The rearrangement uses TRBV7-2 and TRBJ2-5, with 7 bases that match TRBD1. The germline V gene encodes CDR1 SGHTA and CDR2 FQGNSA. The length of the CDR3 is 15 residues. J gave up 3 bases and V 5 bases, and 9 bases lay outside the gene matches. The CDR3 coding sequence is TGTGCCAGCAGCGCCGCAGGGGGTCCCAAAGAGACCCAGTACTTC. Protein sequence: CASSAAGGPKETQYF.

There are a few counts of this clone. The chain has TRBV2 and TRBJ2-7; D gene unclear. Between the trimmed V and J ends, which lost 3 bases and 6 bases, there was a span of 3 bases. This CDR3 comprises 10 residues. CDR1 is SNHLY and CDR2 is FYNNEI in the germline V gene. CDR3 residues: CASSDFEQYF. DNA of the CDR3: TGTGCCAGCAGTGACTTCGAGCAGTACTTC.

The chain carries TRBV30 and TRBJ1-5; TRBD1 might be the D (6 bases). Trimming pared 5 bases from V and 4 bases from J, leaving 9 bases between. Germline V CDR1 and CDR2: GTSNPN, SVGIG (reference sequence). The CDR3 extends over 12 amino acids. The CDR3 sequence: CAWGQTNQPQHF. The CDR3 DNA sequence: TGTGCCTGGGGACAGACAAATCAGCCCCAGCATTTT.

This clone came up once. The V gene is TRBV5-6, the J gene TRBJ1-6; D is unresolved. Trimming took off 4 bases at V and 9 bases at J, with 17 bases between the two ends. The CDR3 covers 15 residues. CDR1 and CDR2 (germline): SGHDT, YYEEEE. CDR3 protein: CASSPGRRVSSPLHF. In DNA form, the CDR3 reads TGTGCCAGCAGCCCCGGTCGGAGGGTCTCTTCACCCCTCCACTTT.

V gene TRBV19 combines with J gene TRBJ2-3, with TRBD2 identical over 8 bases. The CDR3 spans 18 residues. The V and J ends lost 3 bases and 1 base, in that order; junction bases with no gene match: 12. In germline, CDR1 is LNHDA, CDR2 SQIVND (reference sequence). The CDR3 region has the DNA TGTGCCAGTAGTATCCGGCTAGCGGGTCCTTCTCGCACAGATACGCAGTATTTT. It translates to CASSIRLAGPSRTDTQYF.

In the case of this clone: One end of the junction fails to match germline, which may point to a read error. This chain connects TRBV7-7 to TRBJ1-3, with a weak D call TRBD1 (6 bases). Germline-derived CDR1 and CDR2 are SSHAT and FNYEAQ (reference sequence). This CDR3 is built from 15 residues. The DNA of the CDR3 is TGTGCTAGCAGCGCAGGACAGTTCTCTGGAAACACCATATATTTT. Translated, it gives CASSAGQFSGNTIYF.

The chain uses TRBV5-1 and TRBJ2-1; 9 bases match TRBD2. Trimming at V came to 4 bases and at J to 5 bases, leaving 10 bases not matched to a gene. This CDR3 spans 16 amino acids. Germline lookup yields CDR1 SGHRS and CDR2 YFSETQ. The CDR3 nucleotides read TGCGCCAGCAGCCCAAATAGCGGGGGAGCTAACAATGAGCAGTTCTTC. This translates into CASSPNSGGANNEQFF.